This T cell receptor beta chain was observed in a study of T cells in Graves' hyperthyroidism and ophthalmopathy. Findings of the study overall: Using 13 V-J features, a model discriminated ophthalmopathy from stable hyperthyroidism.

Amplified TCR beta CDR3 regions came from RNA transcripts. RT-PCR in the first round (using the HTBI primer set) targeted the TCR CDR3. TCRdb fed the multiplex PCR reads into MiXCR, producing one record per CDR3 protein. The sample records about 640,000 distinct CDR3 sequences, around 20% being singletons. Unmatched junction bases numbered 6, after V lost 4 bases and J lost 0 bases. This CDR3 contains 16 residues. Germline CDR1 reads LGHNA; CDR2 reads YNFKEQ. Every diagnosis used clinical symptoms, serum thyroxine and TRAb, thyroid ultrasound and orbital computed tomography. This clonotype was counted a few times. Its antigen is undetermined.

Sequencing was performed on blood. J is TRBJ2-3 and V is TRBV4-2; 8 bases are a match to TRBD2. The TCR originated in a man aged 25 to 40 with Graves' ophthalmopathy. The CDR3 DNA reads TGTGCCAGCAGCCGACGTATAGCGGGGAGCACAGATACGCAGTATTTT. Amino acids: CASSRRIAGSTDTQYF.